This T cell receptor (beta chain) was sequenced during a study of CD8+CD57+ T cells in acquired aplastic anemia. Study-wide background: DNA recovered from sorted CD4+ and CD8+ cells had a mean of approximately 3 ug.

Trimming pared 1 base from V and 5 bases from J, leaving 11 bases between. This CDR3 comprises 14 residues. Germline CDR1 LGHNA, CDR2 YNFKEQ. Individuals selected for sequencing had exhibited CD8+CD57+ cell expansion on flow cytometry. This clonotype occurred many times. Genomic DNA provided the template from which TCR beta VDJ and CDR3 profiles were obtained. TCRdb used MiXCR to reprocess the reads, holding one entry per CDR3 protein. The sample holds a few hundred thousand distinct CDR3 sequences; around 30% are singletons and the top ten take 0.82%. This clonotype originated in a human donor with aplastic anemia. The sequencing sample was made of sorted CD4+, CD8+, or CD8+CD57+ T cells (not recorded which) from PBMCs. This chain uses TRBV4-2 with TRBJ2-5; D possibly uses TRBD1 or TRBD2 (5 bases each). As DNA, the CDR3 is TGTGCCAGCAGCCAAGGAGAGGGGTTGGAGACCCAGTACTTC. Protein product: CASSQGEGLETQYF.